This is a list of T cell receptor beta chains from one sample in a study of T cell repertoires in aging, cancer and after chemotherapy. In TCRdb, the multiplex PCR reads were re-called with MiXCR into one record per CDR3 protein. The table includes approximately 6,700 distinct CDR3 sequences, 22% detected once. The sequenced material came from blood. These receptors all come from a human donor with a blood cancer. CDR3s include the opening cysteine and the closing phenylalanine or tryptophan. The D gene is left open where the match is weak. Where a row states a size, it is once, few, many or the class of an expanded clone; other rows omit it.

clone_size	cdr3_length	d_call	v_call	j_call	cdr3_nt	cdr3_aa
.	14	.	TRBV11-2	TRBJ2-5	TGTGCCAGCAGCCCCATCGGGGGTGAAGGGACCCAGTACTTC	CASSPIGGEGTQYF
few	12	.	TRBV7-3	TRBJ2-3	TGTGCCAGCAGCCCTCTGGGTGATACGCAGTATTTT	CASSPLGDTQYF
medium-sized	14	.	TRBV12-3/TRBV12-4	TRBJ1-2	TGTGCCAGCAGTTTAGAGGAGGTTAACTATGGCTACACCTTC	CASSLEEVNYGYTF
few	14	.	TRBV7-9	TRBJ1-1	TGTGCCAGCAGCCCGGGAAGGGCGAACACTGAAGCTTTCTTT	CASSPGRANTEAFF
medium-sized	11	.	TRBV27	TRBJ1-1	TGTGCCAGCAGGCGTAGCGCTGAAGCTTTCTTT	CASRRSAEAFF
medium-sized	18	TRBD1	TRBV6-4	TRBJ2-6	TGTGCCAGCAGTGTCGGACAGGGGGCAAGCTCTGGGGCCAACGTCCTGACTTTC	CASSVGQGASSGANVLTF
few	16	TRBD1	TRBV6-2/TRBV6-3	TRBJ1-5	TGTGCCAGCAGTTACCCTGGGACAGCAAGCAATCAGCCCCAGCATTTT	CASSYPGTASNQPQHF
few	17	TRBD2	TRBV20-1	TRBJ2-3	TGCAGTGCTGAAGGGACTAGCGGGAGTATGGATACAGATACGCAGTATTTT	CSAEGTSGSMDTDTQYF
medium-sized	15	TRBD1	TRBV18	TRBJ2-1	TGTGCCAGCTCACCGGGGACAGGGGTGGTAAGTGAGCAGTTCTTC	CASSPGTGVVSEQFF
medium-sized	18	.	TRBV15	TRBJ2-2	TGTGCCACCAGCAGAGTAAGTGAGTGGCGGCCGAACACCGGGGAGCTGTTTTTT	CATSRVSEWRPNTGELFF
.	17	TRBD2	TRBV24-1	TRBJ2-1	TGTGCCACCAGTGATACGACCGGGACTAGCCCCCGCAATGAGCAGTTCTTC	CATSDTTGTSPRNEQFF
few	14	.	TRBV5-6	TRBJ2-7	TGTGCCAGCAGCTCGCCGGGACAAACCTACGAGCAGTACTTC	CASSSPGQTYEQYF
.	13	.	TRBV7-2	TRBJ2-7	TGTGCCAGCAGCCCTGGACAGACCTACGAGCAGTACTTC	CASSPGQTYEQYF
medium-sized	14	.	TRBV19	TRBJ2-5	TGTGCCAGTAGTCCTAGGCGGTACCAAGAGACCCAGTACTTC	CASSPRRYQETQYF
medium-sized	14	.	TRBV18	TRBJ1-4	TGTGCCAGCTCGCCGGGGGTCAGGGAGGAAAAACTGTTTTTT	CASSPGVREEKLFF
few	13	.	TRBV7-9	TRBJ1-6	TGTGCCAGCAGCCTCCAAGACCTTTCACCCCTCCACTTT	CASSLQDLSPLHF
.	13	TRBD1	TRBV29-1	TRBJ1-2	TGCAGCGTGACCGGGACAGGGGGCGGTGGCTACACCTTC	CSVTGTGGGGYTF
few	16	.	TRBV11-2	TRBJ2-2	TGTGCCAGCAGCTTAGAACCGGGCCTCCGGGGCGGGGAGCTGTTTTTT	CASSLEPGLRGGELFF
once	14	.	TRBV20-1	TRBJ1-4	TGCAGTGCTCGCCAGGGAAGCTTCAATGAAAAACTGTTTTTT	CSARQGSFNEKLFF
.	11	.	TRBV28	TRBJ1-1	TGTGCCACCTTCGGGCGCACTGAAGCTTTCTTT	CATFGRTEAFF
.	13	.	TRBV7-6	TRBJ1-1	TGTGCCAGCAGCTTAGCCCCAAGGACAGAAGCTTTCTTT	CASSLAPRTEAFF
.	16	TRBD1	TRBV5-1	TRBJ1-5	TGCGCCAGCAGCTTGGATGAGGGGGCGGTAAGTCAGCCCCAGCATTTT	CASSLDEGAVSQPQHF
.	15	.	TRBV20-1	TRBJ1-5	TGCAGTGCTAATCCTCGGGCCAGGGGTCGCCAGCCCCAGCATTTT	CSANPRARGRQPQHF
medium-sized	12	.	TRBV30	TRBJ1-1	TGTGCCTGGCTCGAGATCGGGACTGAAGCTTTCTTT	CAWLEIGTEAFF
few	13	.	TRBV21-1	TRBJ2-7	TGTGCCAGCGACGACGGGCAAACCTACGAGCAGTACTTC	CASDDGQTYEQYF
.	15	TRBD1	TRBV27	TRBJ1-5	TGTGCCAGCAGTGCCGGGACAGCGTACAATCAGCCCCAGCATTTT	CASSAGTAYNQPQHF
medium-sized	13	.	TRBV6-5	TRBJ2-3	TGTGCCAGCAGTACCCAGGGAACAGATACGCAGTATTTT	CASSTQGTDTQYF
few	13	.	TRBV5-4	TRBJ1-1	TGTGCCAGCAGCCCCAGTCGGGGGACTGAAGCTTTCTTT	CASSPSRGTEAFF
medium-sized	13	.	TRBV5-1	TRBJ2-3	TGCGCCAGCAGCTTGGAGAGAGGAGATACGCAGTATTTT	CASSLERGDTQYF
medium-sized	14	TRBD1	TRBV30	TRBJ1-5	TGTGCCGCTCAGGGGGGAGGCGGCAATCAGCCCCAGCATTTT	CAAQGGGGNQPQHF
few	14	TRBD1	TRBV12-3/TRBV12-4	TRBJ1-5	TGTGCCAGCAGTTACGGGACAGGGGGAGTACCCCAGCATTTT	CASSYGTGGVPQHF
few	14	TRBD1	TRBV7-2	TRBJ2-7	TGTGCCAGCAGCCGGGACAGAGTCTCCTACGAGCAGTACTTC	CASSRDRVSYEQYF
.	14	.	TRBV18	TRBJ2-5	TGTGCCAGCTCACCACCTGGGTTCCCAGAGACCCAGTACTTC	CASSPPGFPETQYF
.	13	.	TRBV18	TRBJ2-1	TGTGCCAGCTCCCCCACCCAGGGAAATGAGCAGTTCTTC	CASSPTQGNEQFF
.	15	.	TRBV9	TRBJ2-5	TGTGCCAGCAGCGTAAATGAGGGGTCCCAAGAGACCCAGTACTTC	CASSVNEGSQETQYF
.	17	TRBD2	TRBV6-4	TRBJ2-1	TGTGCCAGCAGTGACGAGGGTGGACTAGCGGGAGGGGGTGAGCAGTTCTTC	CASSDEGGLAGGGEQFF
.	15	TRBD1	TRBV7-3	TRBJ2-2	TGTGCCAGCAGCAGGGACAGGGCGAACACCGGGGAGCTGTTTTTT	CASSRDRANTGELFF
medium-sized	17	.	TRBV27	TRBJ2-3	TGTGCCAGCAGACGCATACCTCGGACAGAGGACACAGATACGCAGTATTTT	CASRRIPRTEDTDTQYF
few	17	.	TRBV21-1	TRBJ1-2	TGTGCCAGCAGCAAGCCCTCAAGCCCGCGAGGAAACTATGGCTACACCTTC	CASSKPSSPRGNYGYTF
medium-sized	13	.	TRBV6-5	TRBJ1-2	TGTGCCAGCCGACCGTTCGGGGACTATGGCTACACCTTC	CASRPFGDYGYTF
few	14	TRBD1	TRBV30	TRBJ1-1	TGTGCCTGGAATCTCAGGGGGCTTAGCACTGAAGCTTTCTTT	CAWNLRGLSTEAFF
medium-sized	17	TRBD1	TRBV19	TRBJ2-2	TGTGCCAGTAGCCACCCCGGGGGACAGGGCCCCACCGGGGAGCTGTTTTTT	CASSHPGGQGPTGELFF
.	15	TRBD1	TRBV6-1	TRBJ2-7	TGTGCCAGCAGTGAAGCTAACAGGGGGAGGTACGAGCAGTACTTC	CASSEANRGRYEQYF
.	13	TRBD2	TRBV20-1	TRBJ2-2	TGCAGTGGGAGCGGGGCGAACACCGGGGAGCTGTTTTTT	CSGSGANTGELFF
medium-sized	13	.	TRBV14	TRBJ1-2	TGTGCCAGCAGCCCTGAGGATCGCTATGGCTACACCTTC	CASSPEDRYGYTF
.	11	.	TRBV20-1	TRBJ2-5	TGCAGTGCTAGTAGTATAGAGACCCAGTACTTC	CSASSIETQYF
.	12	.	TRBV7-2	TRBJ1-2	TGTGCCAGCAGCCCTCGACAATCTGGCTACACCTTC	CASSPRQSGYTF